This TCR beta chain appears in the sequencing data of a study of Ad26.COV2.S vaccination and SARS-CoV-2 variants. Overall study results and limits: Total T cell responses were possibly underestimated by TCR breadth and depth analyses.

Libraries were prepared by immunoSEQ multiplex PCR; TCRdb keeps only in-frame clonotypes and omits some of them. The data contain about 320,000 clones, 85% of them singletons. Regarding treatment: 15 to 20 received Ad26.COV2.S at low or high dose, single or two shots; about 5 received placebo; per-sample allocation not given. Sample collection was performed on day 63 after the first vaccine or placebo injection. Germline V CDR1 and CDR2: MNHEY, SVGAGI. CDR3 length equals 15 residues. Trimming left V 0 bases short and J 2 bases short, with 10 bases between. This clone occurred a few times. Its specificity is unknown.

J is TRBJ1-2 and V is TRBV6-5; D is uncertain. The receptor was derived from a person between 18 and 59 years old who received the Ad26.COV2.S COVID-19 vaccine or a placebo. The starting material was peripheral blood, obtained in a trial of Ad26.COV2.S vaccine versus placebo. CDR3 sequence reads: CASSYSNNKNYGYTF. For the CDR3, the DNA is TGTGCCAGCAGTTACTCGAACAACAAAAACTATGGCTACACCTTC.